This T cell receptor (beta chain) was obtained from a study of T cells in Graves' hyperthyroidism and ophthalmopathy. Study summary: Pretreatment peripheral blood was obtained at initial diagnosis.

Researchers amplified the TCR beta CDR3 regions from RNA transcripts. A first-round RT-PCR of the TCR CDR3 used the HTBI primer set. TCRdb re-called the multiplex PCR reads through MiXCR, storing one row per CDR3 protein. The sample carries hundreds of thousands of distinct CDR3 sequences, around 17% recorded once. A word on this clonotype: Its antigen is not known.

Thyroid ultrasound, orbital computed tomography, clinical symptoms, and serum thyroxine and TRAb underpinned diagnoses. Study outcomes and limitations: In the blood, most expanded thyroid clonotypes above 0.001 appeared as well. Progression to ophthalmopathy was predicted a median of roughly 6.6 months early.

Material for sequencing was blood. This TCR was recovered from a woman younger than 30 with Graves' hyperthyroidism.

Written as DNA, the CDR3 is TGTGCCAGCGGTAGACAGGGCATAGCTGAAGCTTTCTTT. Protein: CASGRQGIAEAFF. V usage is TRBV25-1 and J usage is TRBJ1-1, with 7 bases matching TRBD1. V shed 8 bases, J shed 6 bases, and the junction held 9 bases outside the gene matches. CDR1 and CDR2 (germline): MGHDK, SYGVNS. The length of the CDR3 is 13 residues.